A selection of T cell receptor beta chains follows, all from one sample in a study of blood T cell repertoires in COVID-19. Repertoires were generated with immunoSEQ multiplex PCR, while TCRdb's copy carries only in-frame clones and drops some. The table records nearly 100,000 clones, around 88% of them present only once. The sequenced material came from peripheral blood. These receptors all come from an elderly man with acute or convalescent COVID-19. Both conserved end residues are trimmed from each CDR3. The order of the fields is V gene, clone size, CDR3 protein. The listing skips clone size in some rows; elsewhere it reads once, few, many or a size class.

V gene: TRBV24-1
clone size: .
CDR3 protein: ATSDLAADSYNEQF

V gene: TRBV2
clone size: .
CDR3 protein: ASTSRSYTEAF

V gene: TRBV28
clone size: .
CDR3 protein: ATNQGSYGYT

V gene: TRBV5-6
clone size: few
CDR3 protein: ASSSVRQGNSPLH

V gene: TRBV6-4
clone size: .
CDR3 protein: ASLSGQYYEQY

V gene: TRBV2
clone size: once
CDR3 protein: ASSQSGGLDYGYT

V gene: TRBV28
clone size: .
CDR3 protein: ASSFPSGGGAPDTQY

V gene: TRBV7-3
clone size: .
CDR3 protein: ASSQSGTANTGELF

V gene: TRBV7-8
clone size: .
CDR3 protein: ASSRTSGYEQY

V gene: TRBV6-5
clone size: .
CDR3 protein: ASAGVHNEQF

V gene: TRBV27
clone size: .
CDR3 protein: ASTRGSYNSPLH

V gene: TRBV6-5
clone size: once
CDR3 protein: ASEGISGANVLT

V gene: TRBV4-2
clone size: .
CDR3 protein: ASSQDFTSGSNYEQY

V gene: TRBV6-5
clone size: .
CDR3 protein: ASSISGSSYNEQF

V gene: TRBV9
clone size: .
CDR3 protein: ASSVAPTGLGNTIY

V gene: TRBV7-9
clone size: few
CDR3 protein: ASSPNTPGTGITGELF

V gene: TRBV5-1
clone size: .
CDR3 protein: ASSLVLAGPTDTQY

V gene: TRBV5-1
clone size: .
CDR3 protein: ASSWVGTSGTYNEQF

V gene: TRBV6-5
clone size: .
CDR3 protein: ASSLGQGTDTQY

V gene: TRBV6-5
clone size: .
CDR3 protein: ASRDTTDTQY

V gene: TRBV10-3
clone size: .
CDR3 protein: AISLERYNSPLH

V gene: TRBV13
clone size: .
CDR3 protein: ASSGDRGTSYT

V gene: TRBV3-1/TRBV3-2
clone size: once
CDR3 protein: ASSQVPNNEQF

V gene: TRBV4-3
clone size: .
CDR3 protein: ASSQERGLDNEQF

V gene: TRBV4-3
clone size: .
CDR3 protein: ASSQGGSRGNTIY

V gene: TRBV2
clone size: .
CDR3 protein: ASSEGVRGEAF

V gene: TRBV7-3
clone size: .
CDR3 protein: ASSRIARNEQF

V gene: TRBV7-3
clone size: .
CDR3 protein: ASSPTRVRALAGTSYEQY

V gene: TRBV19
clone size: once
CDR3 protein: ASSAHSGGRDGYT

V gene: TRBV5-4
clone size: .
CDR3 protein: ASSLEPGLAYNEQF

V gene: TRBV28
clone size: .
CDR3 protein: ASRRDFRNTGELF

V gene: TRBV3-1/TRBV3-2
clone size: .
CDR3 protein: ASSQASGTPDTQY

V gene: TRBV19
clone size: .
CDR3 protein: ASNAGLTGTEAF

V gene: TRBV5-6
clone size: .
CDR3 protein: ASSWFRSEQF

V gene: TRBV16
clone size: .
CDR3 protein: ASSPRQNTEAF

V gene: TRBV7-3
clone size: .
CDR3 protein: ASSARGRGTDTQY

V gene: TRBV7-9
clone size: .
CDR3 protein: ASSFGGDRAGYT

V gene: TRBV19
clone size: .
CDR3 protein: ASSITRTGADNQPQH

V gene: TRBV5-1
clone size: .
CDR3 protein: ASSSTGVGETQY

V gene: TRBV14
clone size: .
CDR3 protein: ASSRLLAGEQY